This TCR beta chain was recorded in a study of cytomegalovirus exposure and HLA in healthy donors. The donors were members of the validation cohort, which comprised about 120 subjects and was separate from the first cohort of roughly 700 subjects. The CDR3 extends over 16 amino acids. Germline CDR1 is MNHNS and CDR2 is SASEGT. A word on this clone: Its antigen is currently unknown. The junction shows a germline mismatch at one end, possibly a read error.

The assay was immunoSEQ multiplex PCR, and TCRdb's table has in-frame clones only and misses some. The sample yields approximately 230,000 clones, roughly 87% seen once. Points from the study as a whole: For cytomegalovirus status, the classifier reportedly gave diagnoses with high specificity and sensitivity. Around 160 TCR beta chains were listed as cytomegalovirus-associated.

The TCR was taken from a man between 18 and 35 years old in good health and CMV-seropositive. Input material: PBMCs. The chain recombines TRBV6-1 with TRBJ1-2; unclear D gene. CDR3 sequence: CASSEGAGLPLAGYTF. The CDR3 DNA follows: TGTGCCAGCAGCGAAGGAGCGGGCCTCCCCCTAGCTGGCTACACCTTC.